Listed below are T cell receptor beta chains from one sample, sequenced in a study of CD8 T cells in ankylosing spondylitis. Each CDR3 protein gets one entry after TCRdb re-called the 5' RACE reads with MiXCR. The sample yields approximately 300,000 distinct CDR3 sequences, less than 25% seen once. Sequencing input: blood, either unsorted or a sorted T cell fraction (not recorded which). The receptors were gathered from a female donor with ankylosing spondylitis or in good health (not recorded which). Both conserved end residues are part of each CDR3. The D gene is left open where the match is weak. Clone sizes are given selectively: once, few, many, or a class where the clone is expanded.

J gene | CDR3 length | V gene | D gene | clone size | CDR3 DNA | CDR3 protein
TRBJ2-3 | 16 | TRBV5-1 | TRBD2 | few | TGCGCCAGCAGCTTGGCAGGTAGCGGGAGCACAGATACGCAGTATTTT | CASSLAGSGSTDTQYF
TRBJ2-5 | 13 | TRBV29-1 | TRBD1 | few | TGCAGCGCCCAAGGACAGGGTGGGGAGACCCAGTACTTC | CSAQGQGGETQYF
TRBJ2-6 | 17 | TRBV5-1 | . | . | TGCGCCAGCAGCTTGGCCGGTACTACATCTGGGGCCAACGTCCTGACTTTC | CASSLAGTTSGANVLTF
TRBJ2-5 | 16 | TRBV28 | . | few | TGTGCCAGCACCGAGAAGGGGATAGGGTACCAAGAGACCCAGTACTTC | CASTEKGIGYQETQYF
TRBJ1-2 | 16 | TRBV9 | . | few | TGTGCCAGCAGCGTAGCATCCATTCCGGGATACTATGGCTACACCTTC | CASSVASIPGYYGYTF
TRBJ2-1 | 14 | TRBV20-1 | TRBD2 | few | TGCAGTGCTAGTAGGACTAGCGGGAGGGCTGAGCAGTTCTTC | CSASRTSGRAEQFF
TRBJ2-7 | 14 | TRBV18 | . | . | TGTGCCAGCTCACTATTCGACAGCGTCTACGAGCAGTACTTC | CASSLFDSVYEQYF
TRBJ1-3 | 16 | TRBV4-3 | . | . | TGCGCCAGCAGCCAAGATCACCATCTAAGTGGAAACACCATATATTTT | CASSQDHHLSGNTIYF
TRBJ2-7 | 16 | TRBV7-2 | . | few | TGTGCCAGCAGTATGGTCTTCGGTGGAGGCCTTCGCGAGCAGTACTTC | CASSMVFGGGLREQYF
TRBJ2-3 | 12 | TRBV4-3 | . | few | TGCGCCAGCAGCCTGCAAAGGCATACGCAGTATTTT | CASSLQRHTQYF
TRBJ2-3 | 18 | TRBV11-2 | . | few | TGTGCCAGCAGCTTTTCCTTACGGGGAAGCGTTCTAGCAGATACGCAGTATTTT | CASSFSLRGSVLADTQYF
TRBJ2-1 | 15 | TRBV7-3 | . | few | TGTGCCAGCAGCACCCGGGGATATCCCGTAGATGAGCAGTTCTTC | CASSTRGYPVDEQFF
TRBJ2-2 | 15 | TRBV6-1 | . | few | TGTGCCAGCAGTGGGGGTGCGCGGGGCACCGGGGAGCTGTTTTTT | CASSGGARGTGELFF
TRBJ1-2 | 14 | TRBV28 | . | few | TGTGCCAGCAGTTTAACAGGGATGGGCTATGGCTACACCTTC | CASSLTGMGYGYTF
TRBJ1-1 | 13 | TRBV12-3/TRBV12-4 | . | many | TGTGCCAGCAGTTTAGAGGGCAGTACGAATACTTTCTTT | CASSLEGSTNTFF
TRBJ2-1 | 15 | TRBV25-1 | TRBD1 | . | TGTGCCAGCAGTTCTACAGGGGCACGGGGTCGGGGGCAGTTCTTC | CASSSTGARGRGQFF
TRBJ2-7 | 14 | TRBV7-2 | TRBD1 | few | TGTGCCAGCAGCTTAGAGGGACAGTACTACGAGCAGTACTTC | CASSLEGQYYEQYF
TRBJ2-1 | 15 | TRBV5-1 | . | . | TGCGCCAGCAGTGGGGGCAGTATGTCCTACAATGAGCAGTTCTTC | CASSGGSMSYNEQFF
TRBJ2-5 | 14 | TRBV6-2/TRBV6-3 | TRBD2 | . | TGTGCCAGCAGCTTACTAGCGGGTAAAGAGACCCAGTACTTC | CASSLLAGKETQYF
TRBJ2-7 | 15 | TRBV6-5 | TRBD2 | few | TGTGCCAGCAGTTCTGCCGGGACTAGCGGCTACGAGCAGTACTTC | CASSSAGTSGYEQYF
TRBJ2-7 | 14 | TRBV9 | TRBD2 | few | TGTGCCAGCAGCGTCACTAGCGGGGCCTACGAGCAGTACTTC | CASSVTSGAYEQYF
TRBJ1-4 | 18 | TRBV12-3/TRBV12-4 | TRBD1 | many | TGTGCCAGCAGTTCCGGGACAGGGGGTGTTGCAACTAATGAAAAACTGTTTTTT | CASSSGTGGVATNEKLFF
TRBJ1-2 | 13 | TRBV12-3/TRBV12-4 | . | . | TGTGCCAGCAGAACAGGGAACCGCTATGGCTACACCTTC | CASRTGNRYGYTF
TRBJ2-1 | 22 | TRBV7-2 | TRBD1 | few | TGTGCCAGCAGCGCGACAAAACCGGGACAGGGTTTCCGGGTTAGCTCCTACAATGAGCAGTTCTTC | CASSATKPGQGFRVSSYNEQFF
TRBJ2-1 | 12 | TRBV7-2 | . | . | TGTGCCAGCAGCCCGCCAGGGGTCGAGCAGTTCTTC | CASSPPGVEQFF
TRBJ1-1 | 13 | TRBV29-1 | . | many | TGCAGCGTTGAAGGGAGACCCAACACTGAAGCTTTCTTT | CSVEGRPNTEAFF
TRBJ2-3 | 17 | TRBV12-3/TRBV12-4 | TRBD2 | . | TGTGCCAGCAGTTTAGCCCTTGGAGCGGGAGGGACAGATACGCAGTATTTT | CASSLALGAGGTDTQYF
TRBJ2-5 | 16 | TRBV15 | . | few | TGTGCCACCAGCAGGCTTCTTGGCGGGGCGCAAGAGACCCAGTACTTC | CATSRLLGGAQETQYF
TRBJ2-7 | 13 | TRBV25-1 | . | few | TGTGCCAGCAGTGAATATAGCCTGGACGAGCAGTACTTC | CASSEYSLDEQYF
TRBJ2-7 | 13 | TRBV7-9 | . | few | TGTGCCAGCAGTTTCCAGGGGTACGGCGAGCAGTACTTC | CASSFQGYGEQYF
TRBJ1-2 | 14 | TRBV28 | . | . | TGTGCCAGCAGTTTATCGTCAACTAACTATGGCTACACCTTC | CASSLSSTNYGYTF
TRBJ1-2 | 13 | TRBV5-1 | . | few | TGCGCCAGCAGCTTGGACGGAATCTATGGCTACACCTTC | CASSLDGIYGYTF
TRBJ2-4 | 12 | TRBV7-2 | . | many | TGTGCCAGCAGCCATCCCAAGGACATTCAGTACTTC | CASSHPKDIQYF
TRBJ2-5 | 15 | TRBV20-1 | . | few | TGCAGTGCTCCCGACGGGAATGGGAACCAAGAGACCCAGTACTTC | CSAPDGNGNQETQYF
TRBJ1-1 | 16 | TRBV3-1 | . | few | TGTGCCAGCAGCCAAGATAGGAGGACACGGAACACTGAAGCTTTCTTT | CASSQDRRTRNTEAFF
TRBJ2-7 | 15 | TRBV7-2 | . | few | TGTGCCAGCAGCTTACGTGGAGGGCCCTCCTACGAGCAGTACTTC | CASSLRGGPSYEQYF
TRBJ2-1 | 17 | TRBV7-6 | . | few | TGTGCCAGCAGCTTAGGGTGGAGAGGGAGCTCCTACAATGAGCAGTTCTTC | CASSLGWRGSSYNEQFF
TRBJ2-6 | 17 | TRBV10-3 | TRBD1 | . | TGTGCCATCAGCCCCGGGACAGGGCTCTCTGGGGCCAACGTCCTGACTTTC | CAISPGTGLSGANVLTF
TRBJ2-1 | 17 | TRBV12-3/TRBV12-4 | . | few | TGTGCCAGCAGCTACTTGCGGCTAGGGACTTCCTACAATGAGCAGTTCTTC | CASSYLRLGTSYNEQFF
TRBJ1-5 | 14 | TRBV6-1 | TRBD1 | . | TGTGCCAGCAGTCGGACAGGGAGCAATCAGCCCCAGCATTTT | CASSRTGSNQPQHF
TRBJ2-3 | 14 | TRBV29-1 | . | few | TGCAGCTCCGCCCCGGATTCTAGCACAGATACGCAGTATTTT | CSSAPDSSTDTQYF
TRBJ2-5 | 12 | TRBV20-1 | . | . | TGCAGTGCCAAAACAGGGAGGGAGACCCAGTACTTC | CSAKTGRETQYF
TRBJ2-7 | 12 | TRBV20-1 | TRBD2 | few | TGCAGTGGTAGCGGGAGGGCTTTCGAGCAGTACTTC | CSGSGRAFEQYF
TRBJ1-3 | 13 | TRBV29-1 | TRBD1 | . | TGCAGCGTTGCAGGGACAGGGTCAAACACCATATATTTT | CSVAGTGSNTIYF
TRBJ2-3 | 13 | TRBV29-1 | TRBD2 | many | TGCAGCGTTGACGGGAGGATCACAGATACGCAGTATTTT | CSVDGRITDTQYF
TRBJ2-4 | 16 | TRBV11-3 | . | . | TGTGCCAGCAGCTCAAGCCCCGGGACAGCCAAAAACATTCAGTACTTC | CASSSSPGTAKNIQYF
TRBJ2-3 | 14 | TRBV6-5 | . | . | TGTGCCAGCAGTTACTGGCCCCGGGCGGATACGCAGTATTTT | CASSYWPRADTQYF
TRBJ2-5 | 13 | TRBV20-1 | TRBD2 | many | TGCAGTGCGGCCGGGACTAGCTTAGAGACCCAGTACTTC | CSAAGTSLETQYF
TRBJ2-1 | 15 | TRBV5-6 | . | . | TGTGCCAGCAGGCGAATCGGGGAGGCCTACAATGAGCAGTTCTTC | CASRRIGEAYNEQFF